The sequence of this T cell receptor (beta chain) was determined in a study of cytomegalovirus exposure and HLA in healthy donors. Across the study: Earlier, 150 million to 200 million T cells were analyzed, and 117 million unique TCR beta sequences were found among them. Samples from HLA-typed donors yielded 85 million to 95 million unique TCRs in an early data release.

It was with 60 Vbeta and 13 Jbeta primers that the PCR ran. Profiling relied on immunoSEQ multiplex PCR, and the TCRdb table lists in-frame clones only, not all of them. The sample shows about 130,000 clones, 70% to 80% of them seen only once. V was shortened by 7 bases and J by 7 bases, with 22 bases between the two germline ends. Germline V lookup: CDR1 MDHEN, CDR2 SYDVKM. The CDR3 has 15 amino acids. The study's findings and limits: Follow-up analysis found HLA locus-dependent TCR association rates, highest for DRB1 and lowest for HLA-C. According to an earlier analysis, most TCR beta V segments yielded productive rearrangements about 90% or about 30% of the time.

A note on this clone: The antigen remains unidentified.

This clonotype was obtained from a woman aged 45-59 years in good health and CMV-seronegative. The sample consisted of PBMCs. V usage is TRBV28 and J usage is TRBJ2-5; no clear D gene. CDR3 in amino acids: CASTPQFGGIGTQYF. As DNA, the CDR3 is TGTGCCAGCACCCCTCAGTTCGGCGGTATCGGGACCCAGTACTTC.